The T cell receptor beta chain described here comes from a study of T cell clonotyping in hematopoietic cell transplantation. Study background: Pretransplant recipient samples were taken after cytoreduction. Study-level findings and limits: Recipient TCR diversity dropped after transplant; expanded clonotypes rose from day 30 to 180. Cells were unsorted, so CD4 and CD8 contributions were not separated.

The CDR3 has 18 amino acids. Germline-derived CDR1 and CDR2 are SGHRS and YFSETQ. V was shortened by 0 bases and J by 0 bases, with 17 bases between the two germline ends. The time point denotes: recipient sample about 28 days before transplant, after cytoreduction. Samples: about 28 days before transplant, then days 30, 100 and 180 after. With regard to this clone: The target antigen is unknown.

Assay used: immunoSEQ multiplex PCR; TCRdb lists only in-frame clones, some missing. The data contain about 28,000 clones, about 92% of them seen just once; the ten biggest clones take up 2% to 2.5%. The genes are TRBV5-1 and TRBJ2-3, with D unresolved. This sample comprised peripheral blood mononuclear cells, obtained before stem cell transplant. The TCR originated in a man aged 50-59 years with acute myeloid leukemia. Some clones in this sample may be carry-over from other donors' samples. DNA of the CDR3: TGCGCCAGCAGCTTGGGCCCCCCAGCGATTCCTAGCACAGATACGCAGTATTTT. Its translation is CASSLGPPAIPSTDTQYF. Filled out from reference TRBV5-1 and TRBJ2-3, the complete variable domain reads KAGVTQTPRYLIKTRGQQVTLSCSPISGHRSVSWYQQTPGQGLQFLFEYFSETQRNKGNFPGRFSGRQFSNSRSEMNVSTLELGDSALYLCASSLGPPAIPSTDTQYFGPGTRLTVL.